This TCR beta chain stems from a study of blood T cell repertoires in COVID-19. At the level of the study: The United States, Italy and Spain supplied acute and convalescent COVID-19 samples. Nucleic acid was either cDNA or gDNA, and it came from T cells, B-cell-depleted T cells, or PBMCs.

The Seattle patients joined while their infection was active and were tracked longitudinally afterward. The CDR3 runs 17 residues. Germline CDR1 SGHVS, CDR2 FQNEAQ. About this clone itself: Its ends do not fully match the called genes, so a read error is possible.

Authors' processing steps: Reference gene primer amplification in the assay estimated nucleated cell counts. Sequenced by immunoSEQ multiplex PCR; TCRdb stores in-frame clones only, minus some. V, J and clone size are taken as reported in that table, and D and trimming were inferred from the DNA itself. Seen here are about 200,000 clones, around 81% observed once, and the top ten hold around 0.93%. The material sequenced was peripheral blood. The chain couples TRBV7-8 to TRBJ1-1; tentatively, D is TRBD1 (6 bases). The TCR sequence derives from a man between 60 and 75 years old with COVID-19, enrolled during active disease. This CDR3 is CASSRRGAGERNPEAFF. CDR3 DNA: TGTGCCAGCAGCCGTCGGGGGGCAGGGGAAAGGAACCCTGAAGCTTTCTTT.